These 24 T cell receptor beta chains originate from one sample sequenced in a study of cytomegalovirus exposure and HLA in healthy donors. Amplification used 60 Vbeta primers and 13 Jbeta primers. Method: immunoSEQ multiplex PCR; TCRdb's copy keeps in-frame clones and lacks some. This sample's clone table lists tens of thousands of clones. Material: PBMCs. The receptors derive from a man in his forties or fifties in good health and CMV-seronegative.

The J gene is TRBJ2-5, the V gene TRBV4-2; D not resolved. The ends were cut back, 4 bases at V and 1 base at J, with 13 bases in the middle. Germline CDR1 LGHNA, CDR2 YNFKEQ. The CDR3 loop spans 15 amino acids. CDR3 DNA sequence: TGTGCCAGCAGCCCCTCCGAGGAAAGCCAAGAGACCCAGTACTTC. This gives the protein CASSPSEESQETQYF.

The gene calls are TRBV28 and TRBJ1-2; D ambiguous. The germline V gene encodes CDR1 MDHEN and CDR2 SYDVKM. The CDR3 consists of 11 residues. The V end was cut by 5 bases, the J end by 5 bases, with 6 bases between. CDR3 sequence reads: CASSAEYGYTF. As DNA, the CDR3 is TGTGCCAGCAGTGCAGAATATGGCTACACCTTC.

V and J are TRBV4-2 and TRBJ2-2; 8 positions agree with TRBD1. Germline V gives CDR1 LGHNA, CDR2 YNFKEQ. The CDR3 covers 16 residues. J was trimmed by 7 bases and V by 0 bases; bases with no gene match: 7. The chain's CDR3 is CASSQDLRQGNGELFF. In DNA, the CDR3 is TGTGCCAGCAGCCAAGATCTGAGACAGGGGAACGGGGAGCTGTTTTTT.

The CDR3 DNA follows: TGTGCCAGCAGTCAGGACAGCATCGGAAACACCATATATTTT. Encoded protein: CASSQDSIGNTIYF. The rearrangement joins TRBV2 to TRBJ1-3; D may be TRBD1 (6 bases). Per germline, CDR1 SNHLY and CDR2 FYNNEI. V lost 5 bases, J lost 4 bases, and 12 bases lay in between. The CDR3 consists of 14 residues.

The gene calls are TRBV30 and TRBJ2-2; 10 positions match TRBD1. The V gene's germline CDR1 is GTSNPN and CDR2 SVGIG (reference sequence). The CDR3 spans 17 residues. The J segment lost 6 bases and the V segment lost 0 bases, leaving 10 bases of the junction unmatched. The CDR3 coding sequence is TGTGCCTGGAGTGTGGGGGGGACAGGGGTTATCGCCGGGGAGCTGTTTTTT. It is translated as CAWSVGGTGVIAGELFF.

The CDR3 DNA reads as TGTGCCAGCAGCGCGACCGGGACAGGGGTCGAGCAGTACTTC. Translating it yields CASSATGTGVEQYF. The genes are TRBV7-3 and TRBJ2-7; TRBD1 aligns across 10 bases. CDR3 length: 14 amino acids. Germline V gives CDR1 SGHTA, CDR2 FQGTGA. Trimming removed 5 bases from V and 6 bases from J; junction bases left unmatched: 7.

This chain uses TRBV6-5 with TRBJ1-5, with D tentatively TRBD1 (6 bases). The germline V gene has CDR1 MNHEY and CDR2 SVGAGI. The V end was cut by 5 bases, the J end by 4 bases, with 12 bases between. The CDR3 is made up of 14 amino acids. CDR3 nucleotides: TGTGCCAGCAGTGCCAATACAGGGAATCAGCCCCAGCATTTT. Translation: CASSANTGNQPQHF.

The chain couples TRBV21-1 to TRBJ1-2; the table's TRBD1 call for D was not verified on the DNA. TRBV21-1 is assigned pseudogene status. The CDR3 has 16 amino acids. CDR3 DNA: TGTGCCAGCAGCAAAACATCGACAGGAGCTAACTATGGCTACACCTTC. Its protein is CASSKTSTGANYGYTF.

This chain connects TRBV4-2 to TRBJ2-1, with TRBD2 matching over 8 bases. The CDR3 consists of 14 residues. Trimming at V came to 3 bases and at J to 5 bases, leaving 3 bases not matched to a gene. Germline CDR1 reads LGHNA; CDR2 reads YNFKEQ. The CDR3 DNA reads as TGTGCCAGCAGCCAGAACGGGGGGGACAATGAGCAGTTCTTC. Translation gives CASSQNGGDNEQFF.

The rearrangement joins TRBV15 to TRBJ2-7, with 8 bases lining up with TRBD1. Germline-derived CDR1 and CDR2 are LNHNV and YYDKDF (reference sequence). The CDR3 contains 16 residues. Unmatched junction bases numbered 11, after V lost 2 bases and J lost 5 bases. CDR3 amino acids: CATSRRAQTGVNEQYF. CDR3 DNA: TGTGCCACCAGCAGACGCGCACAGACAGGGGTCAACGAGCAGTACTTC. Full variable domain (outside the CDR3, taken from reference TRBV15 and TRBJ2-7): DAMVIQNPRYQVTQFGKPVTLSCSQTLNHNVMYWYQQKSSQAPKLLFHYYDKDFNNEADTPDNFQSRRPNTSFCFLDIRSPGLGDTAMYLCATSRRAQTGVNEQYFGPGTRLTVT.

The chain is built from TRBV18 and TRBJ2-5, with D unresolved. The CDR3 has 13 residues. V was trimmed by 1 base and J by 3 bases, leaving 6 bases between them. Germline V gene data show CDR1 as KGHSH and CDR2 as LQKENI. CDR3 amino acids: CASSPQREETQYF. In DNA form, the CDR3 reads TGTGCCAGCTCACCACAGAGAGAAGAGACCCAGTACTTC.

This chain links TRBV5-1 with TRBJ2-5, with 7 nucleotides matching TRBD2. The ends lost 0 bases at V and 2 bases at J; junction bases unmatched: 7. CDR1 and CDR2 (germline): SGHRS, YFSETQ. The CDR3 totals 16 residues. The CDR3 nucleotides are TGCGCCAGCAGCTTGGAATTGCGGGGGAGACAAGAGACCCAGTACTTC. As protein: CASSLELRGRQETQYF.

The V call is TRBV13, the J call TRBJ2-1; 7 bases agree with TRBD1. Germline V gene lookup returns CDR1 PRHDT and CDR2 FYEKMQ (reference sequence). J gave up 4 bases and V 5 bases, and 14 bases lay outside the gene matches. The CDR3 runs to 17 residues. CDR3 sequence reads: CASSLLPTGEIYNEQFF. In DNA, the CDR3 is TGTGCCAGCAGCCTTTTACCCACAGGGGAGATTTACAATGAGCAGTTCTTC.

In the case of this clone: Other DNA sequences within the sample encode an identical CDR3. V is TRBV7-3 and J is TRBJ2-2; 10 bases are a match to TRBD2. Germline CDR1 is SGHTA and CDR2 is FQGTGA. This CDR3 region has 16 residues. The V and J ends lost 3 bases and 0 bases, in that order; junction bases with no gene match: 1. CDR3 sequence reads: CASSLGLASNTGELFF. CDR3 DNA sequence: TGTGCCAGCAGCTTGGGACTAGCGTCGAACACCGGGGAGCTGTTTTTT.

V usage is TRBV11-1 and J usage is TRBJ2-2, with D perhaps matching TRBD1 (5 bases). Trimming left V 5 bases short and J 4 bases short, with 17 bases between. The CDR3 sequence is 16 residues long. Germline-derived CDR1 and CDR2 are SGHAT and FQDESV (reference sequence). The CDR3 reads CASSQAQGRTTGELFF. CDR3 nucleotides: TGTGCCAGCAGCCAGGCGCAGGGTCGCACCACCGGGGAGCTGTTTTTT.

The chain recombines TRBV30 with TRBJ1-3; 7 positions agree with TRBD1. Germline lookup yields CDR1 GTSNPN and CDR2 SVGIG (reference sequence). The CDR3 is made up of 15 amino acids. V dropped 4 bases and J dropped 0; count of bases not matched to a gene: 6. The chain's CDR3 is CAWTTGDHSGNTIYF. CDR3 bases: TGTGCCTGGACAACAGGGGACCACTCTGGAAACACCATATATTTT.

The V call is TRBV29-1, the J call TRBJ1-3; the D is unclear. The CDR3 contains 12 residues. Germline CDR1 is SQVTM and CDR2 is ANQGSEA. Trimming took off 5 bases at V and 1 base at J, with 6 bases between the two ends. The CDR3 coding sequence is TGCAGCGTTCTGTCGTCTGGAAACACCATATATTTT. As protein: CSVLSSGNTIYF.

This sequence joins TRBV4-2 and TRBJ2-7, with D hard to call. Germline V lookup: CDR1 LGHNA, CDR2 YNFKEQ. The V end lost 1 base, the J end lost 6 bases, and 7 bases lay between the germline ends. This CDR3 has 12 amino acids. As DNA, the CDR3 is TGTGCCAGCAGCCAAGGAGCCTCCGAGCAGTACTTC. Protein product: CASSQGASEQYF.

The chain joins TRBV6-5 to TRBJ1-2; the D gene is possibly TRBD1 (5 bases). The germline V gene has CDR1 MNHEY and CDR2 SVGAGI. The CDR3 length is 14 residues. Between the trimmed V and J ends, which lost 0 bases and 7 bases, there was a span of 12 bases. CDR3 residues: CASSYSKGVGGYTF. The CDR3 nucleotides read TGTGCCAGCAGTTACTCGAAAGGGGTGGGTGGCTACACCTTC.

The CDR3 bases are TGCAGCGTGAACCACCAGGGAGGGGAGACCCAGTACTTC. Residues: CSVNHQGGETQYF. This chain links TRBV29-1 with TRBJ2-5, with TRBD2 matching over 7 bases. The CDR3 consists of 13 residues. V dropped 6 bases and J dropped 5; count of bases not matched to a gene: 9. Germline V CDR1 and CDR2: SQVTM, ANQGSEA.

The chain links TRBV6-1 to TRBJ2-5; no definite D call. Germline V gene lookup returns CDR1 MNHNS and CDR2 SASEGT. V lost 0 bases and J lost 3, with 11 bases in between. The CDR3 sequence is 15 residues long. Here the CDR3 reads CASSEAVQPKETQYF. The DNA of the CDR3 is TGTGCCAGCAGTGAAGCGGTACAGCCTAAAGAGACCCAGTACTTC.

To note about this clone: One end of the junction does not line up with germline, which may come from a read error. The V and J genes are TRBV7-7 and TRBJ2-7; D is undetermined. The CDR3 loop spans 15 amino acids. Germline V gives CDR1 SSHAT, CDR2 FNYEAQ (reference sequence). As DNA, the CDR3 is TGTGCTAGCAGCTTTGAGCGATTTGATGCCTACGAGCAGTACTTC. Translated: CASSFERFDAYEQYF. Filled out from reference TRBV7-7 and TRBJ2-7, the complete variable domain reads GAGVSQSPRYKVTKRGQDVTLRCDPISSHATLYWYQQALGQGPEFLTYFNYEAQPDKSGLPSDRFSAERPEGSISTLTIQRTEQRDSAMYRCASSFERFDAYEQYFGPGTRLTVT.

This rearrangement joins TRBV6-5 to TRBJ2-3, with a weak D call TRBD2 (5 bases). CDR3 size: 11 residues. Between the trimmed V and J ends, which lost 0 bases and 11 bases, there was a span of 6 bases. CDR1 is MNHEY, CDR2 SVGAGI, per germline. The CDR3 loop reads CASSYSGRQYF. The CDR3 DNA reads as TGTGCCAGCAGTTACTCTGGGAGGCAGTATTTT.

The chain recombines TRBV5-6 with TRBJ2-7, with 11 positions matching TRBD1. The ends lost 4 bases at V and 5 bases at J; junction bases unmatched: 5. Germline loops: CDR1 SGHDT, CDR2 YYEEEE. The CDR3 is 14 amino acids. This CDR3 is CASSRTGGPNEQYF. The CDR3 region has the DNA TGTGCCAGCAGCCGGACAGGGGGCCCCAACGAGCAGTACTTC.